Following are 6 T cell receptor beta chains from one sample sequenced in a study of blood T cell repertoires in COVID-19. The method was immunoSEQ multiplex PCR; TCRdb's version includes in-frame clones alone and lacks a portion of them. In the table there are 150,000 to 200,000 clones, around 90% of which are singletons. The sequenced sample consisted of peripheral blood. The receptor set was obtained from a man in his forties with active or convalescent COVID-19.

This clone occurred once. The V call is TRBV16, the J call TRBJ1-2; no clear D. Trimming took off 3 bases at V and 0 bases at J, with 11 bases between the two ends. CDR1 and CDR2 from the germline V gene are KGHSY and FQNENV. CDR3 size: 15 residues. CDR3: CASSHPGLTNYGYTF. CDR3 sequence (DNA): TGTGCCAGCAGCCACCCAGGACTAACTAACTATGGCTACACCTTC.

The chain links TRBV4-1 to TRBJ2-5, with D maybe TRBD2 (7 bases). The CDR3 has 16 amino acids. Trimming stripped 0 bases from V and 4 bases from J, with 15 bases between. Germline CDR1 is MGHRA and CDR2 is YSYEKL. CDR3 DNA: TGCGCCAGCAGCCAAGATTATCCTGGGGGGGCAGAGACCCAGTACTTC. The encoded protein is CASSQDYPGGAETQYF.

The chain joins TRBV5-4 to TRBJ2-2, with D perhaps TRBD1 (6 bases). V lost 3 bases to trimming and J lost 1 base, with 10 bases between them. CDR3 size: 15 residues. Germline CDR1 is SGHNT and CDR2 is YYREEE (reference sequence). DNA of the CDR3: TGTGCCAGCAGCTATGGGGGCCGGAACACCGGGGAGCTGTTTTTT. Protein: CASSYGGRNTGELFF.

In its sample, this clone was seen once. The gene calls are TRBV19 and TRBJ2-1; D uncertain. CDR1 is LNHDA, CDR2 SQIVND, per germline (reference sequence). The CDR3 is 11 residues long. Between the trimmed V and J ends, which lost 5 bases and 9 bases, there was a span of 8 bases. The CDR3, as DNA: TGTGCCAGTAGTTTTAGAGGTGAGCAGTTCTTC. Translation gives CASSFRGEQFF.

CDR3 in amino acids: CAISEEGGYGYTF. The CDR3 DNA is TGTGCCATCAGTGAAGAAGGGGGCTATGGCTACACCTTC. The chain uses TRBV10-3 and TRBJ1-2; possible D gene TRBD1, 6 bases. This CDR3 has 13 amino acids. Germline V gene lookup returns CDR1 ENHRY and CDR2 SYGVKD. Trimming cost V 3 bases and J 4 bases, with 9 bases left between them.

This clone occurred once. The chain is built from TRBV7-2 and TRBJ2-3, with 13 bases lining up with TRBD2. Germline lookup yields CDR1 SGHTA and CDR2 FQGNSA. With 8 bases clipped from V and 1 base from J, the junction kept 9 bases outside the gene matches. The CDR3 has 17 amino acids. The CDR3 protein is CASGLAGVGLGTDTQYF. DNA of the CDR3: TGTGCCAGCGGACTAGCGGGAGTGGGCCTGGGCACAGATACGCAGTATTTT.